This TCR beta chain was captured by sequencing in a study of blood T cell repertoires in COVID-19. Sequencing used immunoSEQ multiplex PCR; TCRdb keeps in-frame clones, though not all of them. Counted here are roughly 53,000 clones, around 85% occurring once; the ten biggest clones make up approximately 15%. This CDR3 region has 18 residues. Germline trimming cut 4 bases from V and 4 bases from J; bases unmatched to any gene: 15. CDR1 is LNHNV and CDR2 is YYDKDF in the germline V gene (reference sequence). Sequencing input: peripheral blood. The rearrangement uses TRBV15 and TRBJ1-5, with 8 bases aligning to TRBD1. The sequence was obtained from a human donor in a cohort sampled during active COVID-19. The CDR3 DNA is TGTGCCACCAGCAAAGGGCCAGGGGGCAATTTAGGGAATCAGCCCCAGCATTTT. It specifies CATSKGPGGNLGNQPQHF.